This T cell receptor (beta chain) was captured by sequencing in a study of cytomegalovirus exposure and HLA in healthy donors. Overall study findings and caveats: Among TCR beta chains, those listed as cytomegalovirus-associated numbered over 150. Three chains linked to CMV were shown in vitro to be specific for CMV antigens.

TCRdb's table, derived via immunoSEQ multiplex PCR, lists solely in-frame clones and lacks some. The data show approximately 220,000 clones, with around nine tenths seen just once and about 2.8% held by the top ten. A note on this clone: The antigen is unknown.

CDR3 length equals 15 residues. From germline, CDR1 is LGHNA and CDR2 YSLEER. Trimming stripped 2 bases from V and 1 base from J, with 8 bases between. The TCR originated in a man aged 18 to 30 in good health and CMV-seronegative. The V call is TRBV4-3, the J call TRBJ2-2, with no clear D. Source material: PBMCs. The CDR3 DNA follows: TGCGCCAGCAGCCAAATGGTCGGGAACACCGGGGAGCTGTTTTTT. The encoded protein is CASSQMVGNTGELFF.